Below are 23 T cell receptor beta chains sequenced from a single sample in a study of blood T cell repertoires in COVID-19. TCRdb's table, derived via immunoSEQ multiplex PCR, lists solely in-frame clones and lacks some. Among approximately 67,000 clones listed, around nine tenths were seen once. The sequenced sample was peripheral blood. These receptors originate from an elderly woman with acute or convalescent COVID-19.

This clone has only one observation. CDR3 bases: TGTGCCAGCTCACCAAAGCAGGGCGAGCAGTACTTC. It codes for CASSPKQGEQYF. The chain has TRBV18 and TRBJ2-7; D perhaps matches TRBD1 (5 bases). Trimming removed 2 bases at V and 6 bases at J, with 8 bases between. The CDR3 length is 12 residues. Germline values: CDR1 KGHSH, CDR2 LQKENI.

V and J are TRBV27 and TRBJ2-3; 9 bases map to TRBD1. This CDR3 is built from 20 residues. Germline V gene data show CDR1 as MNHEY and CDR2 as SMNVEV (reference sequence). The V and J ends lost 5 bases and 0 bases, in that order; junction bases with no gene match: 18. CDR3 sequence reads: CASSPLRGQGFYESTDTQYF. Here the CDR3 DNA reads TGTGCCAGCAGTCCCCTAAGGGGACAGGGTTTTTATGAGAGCACAGATACGCAGTATTTT.

The rearrangement joins TRBV3-1 (or the pseudogene TRBV3-2) to TRBJ1-2; a possible D gene is TRBD1 (6 bases). The CDR3 length is 15 residues. Germline CDR1 is LGHDT and CDR2 is YNNKEL (reference sequence). Trimming took 3 bases from V and 5 from J, leaving 16 bases between them. The CDR3: CASSQSRGVVYGYTF. Here the CDR3 DNA reads TGTGCCAGCAGCCAGAGCAGGGGAGTCGTATATGGCTACACCTTC.

This clone was picked up a small number of times. The rearrangement links TRBV19 to TRBJ1-2; D uncertain. CDR3 length: 12 residues. Trimming pared 0 bases from V and 8 bases from J, leaving 7 bases between. Germline lookup yields CDR1 LNHDA and CDR2 SQIVND (reference sequence). CDR3 loop: CASSIDLGGYTF. In DNA, the CDR3 is TGTGCCAGTAGTATAGATCTAGGAGGCTACACCTTC.

This rearrangement joins TRBV2 to TRBJ1-6; no firm D call. Deletions cut 1 base from V and 10 bases from J, with 11 bases between. Germline assignment: CDR1 SNHLY and CDR2 FYNNEI. The CDR3 totals 14 residues. The CDR3 sequence: CASSEVRERSPLHF. The CDR3 coding sequence is TGTGCCAGCAGTGAAGTTAGGGAGAGGTCACCCCTCCACTTT.

This chain connects TRBV5-1 to TRBJ1-1; D not certain. CDR3 size: 15 residues. The germline V gene has CDR1 SGHRS and CDR2 YFSETQ. Trimming removed 4 bases at V and 4 bases at J, with 17 bases between. The CDR3 nucleotides read TGCGCCAGCAGCCTAAGCAACATTAGAGGCACTGAAGCTTTCTTT. Its protein product is CASSLSNIRGTEAFF.

The CDR3 DNA is TGTGCCAGCAGCTTAACTGGGACAGCTCACGAGCAGTACTTC. Translation: CASSLTGTAHEQYF. The chain is built from TRBV7-3 and TRBJ2-7, with TRBD1 identical over 7 bases. After removal of 0 bases from V and 5 bases from J, the junction contained 4 bases not matched to a gene. Germline CDR1 is SGHTA and CDR2 is FQGTGA. The CDR3 loop spans 14 amino acids.

The chain combines TRBV28 with TRBJ2-1; 10 nucleotides line up with TRBD1. This CDR3 is built from 13 residues. CDR1 MDHEN and CDR2 SYDVKM come from the germline V gene. V trimming: 5 bases; J trimming: 6 bases; junction bases outside the gene matches: 1. The CDR3 is CASSGTGVNEQFF. CDR3 in DNA: TGTGCCAGCAGTGGGACAGGGGTCAATGAGCAGTTCTTC.

Only one count was recorded for this clone. The chain combines TRBV3-1 (or the pseudogene TRBV3-2) with TRBJ2-7, with a weak D call TRBD2 (5 bases). Trimming cost V 3 bases and J 3 bases, with 15 bases left between them. Germline lookup yields CDR1 LGHDT and CDR2 YNNKEL (reference sequence). There are 15 residues in the CDR3. Here the CDR3 reads CASSQPGRDYYEQYF. CDR3 bases: TGTGCCAGCAGCCAGCCCGGGCGAGACTACTACGAGCAGTACTTC.

The chain links TRBV6-2 or TRBV6-3 to TRBJ1-5, with D perhaps TRBD1 (5 bases). Trimming took 5 bases from V and 2 from J, leaving 13 bases between them. The V gene's germline CDR1 is MNHEY and CDR2 SVGEGT. CDR3 size: 15 residues. CDR3 region: CASSTQQVGNQPQHF. The DNA for the CDR3 is TGTGCCAGCAGTACTCAACAGGTGGGCAATCAGCCCCAGCATTTT.

This chain connects TRBV4-3 to TRBJ1-2; D not certain. Germline lookup yields CDR1 LGHNA and CDR2 YSLEER. The V end was cut by 3 bases, the J end by 3 bases, with 17 bases between. This CDR3 has 16 residues. The CDR3 loop reads CASSHGRGVPYYGYTF. CDR3 DNA: TGCGCCAGCAGCCATGGGCGCGGGGTTCCATACTATGGCTACACCTTC.

This chain joins TRBV7-9 and TRBJ2-1, with 9 bases identical to TRBD2. Germline V gene lookup returns CDR1 SEHNR and CDR2 FQNEAQ (reference sequence). This CDR3 is built from 15 residues. V trimming: 6 bases; J trimming: 3 bases; junction bases outside the gene matches: 6. The CDR3 coding sequence is TGTGCCAGCAGGAAGACTAGCGGAGACTACAATGAGCAGTTCTTC. Translating gives CASRKTSGDYNEQFF.

The rearrangement links TRBV9 to TRBJ2-1, with TRBD2 matching over 7 bases. CDR1 and CDR2 (germline): SGDLS, YYNGEE. Trimming removed 4 bases from V and 5 bases from J; junction bases left unmatched: 15. The CDR3 loop spans 17 amino acids. Here the CDR3 reads CASSLTSGGSRNNEQFF. The CDR3 DNA follows: TGTGCCAGCAGCCTCACCAGTGGCGGGAGCCGAAACAATGAGCAGTTCTTC.

CDR3 loop: CASSGGSSGNTIYF. Written as DNA, the CDR3 is TGCGCCAGCAGCGGCGGGAGCTCTGGAAACACCATATATTTT. The chain employs TRBV5-1 and TRBJ1-3, with D unresolved. Between the trimmed V and J ends, which lost 4 bases and 0 bases, there was a span of 8 bases. This CDR3 spans 14 amino acids. Germline V gene lookup returns CDR1 SGHRS and CDR2 YFSETQ.

V usage is TRBV21-1 and J usage is TRBJ1-1. TRBV21-1 is tagged as a pseudogene. The CDR3 is made up of 20 amino acids. CDR3 protein: CASSKRAAGEVRNMNTEAFF. Here the CDR3 DNA reads TGTGCCAGCAGCAAACGGGCGGCCGGGGAGGTGAGGAACATGAACACTGAAGCTTTCTTT.

This chain's CDR3 is CASSADFLREQFF. CDR3 sequence (DNA): TGTGCCAGCTCGGCTGACTTCCTTCGGGAGCAGTTCTTC. V is TRBV18 and J is TRBJ2-1, with unresolved D. From germline, CDR1 is KGHSH and CDR2 LQKENI. This CDR3 has 13 amino acids. Trimming cost V 6 bases and J 10 bases, with 16 bases left between them. The full variable domain, with the rest looked up from reference TRBV18 and TRBJ2-1, is NAGVMQNPRHLVRRRGQEARLRCSPMKGHSHVYWYRQLPEEGLKFMVYLQKENIIDESGMPKERFSAEFPKEGPSILRIQQVVRGDSAAYFCASSADFLREQFFGPGTRLTVL.

V usage is TRBV19 and J usage is TRBJ1-6; no definite D call. Germline V gives CDR1 LNHDA, CDR2 SQIVND (reference sequence). The V end was cut by 5 bases, the J end by 14 bases, with 13 bases between. The CDR3 is 12 amino acids. The CDR3 here is CASSRPPGALHF. CDR3 DNA: TGTGCCAGTAGTCGACCCCCGGGAGCCCTCCACTTT.

The V and J genes are TRBV28 and TRBJ1-1; D not resolved. Germline CDR1 reads MDHEN; CDR2 reads SYDVKM. The V and J ends lost 6 bases and 1 base respectively, with 9 bases between them. CDR3 size: 13 residues. The CDR3 region has the DNA TGTGCCAGCAGCTTTAATAGGAACACTGAAGCTTTCTTT. This translates into CASSFNRNTEAFF.

The CDR3 DNA sequence: TGCGCCAGCAGCCAAGCTGGGACTTTTTATGCCGGGGAGCTGTTTTTT. As protein: CASSQAGTFYAGELFF. The chain joins TRBV4-1 to TRBJ2-2; TRBD2 might be the D (6 bases). The CDR3 length is 16 residues. Trimming stripped 1 base from V and 6 bases from J, with 15 bases between. Germline V gene lookup returns CDR1 MGHRA and CDR2 YSYEKL.

The chain uses TRBV28 and TRBJ1-6; weak D call: TRBD1 (5 bases). The CDR3 totals 16 residues. V gave up 6 bases and J gave up 10 bases, with 22 bases separating them. Germline-derived CDR1 and CDR2 are MDHEN and SYDVKM. The CDR3: CASSPRAGIGQSPLHF. CDR3 bases: TGTGCCAGCAGCCCCAGGGCAGGGATCGGTCAGTCACCCCTCCACTTT.

The rearrangement links TRBV6-4 to TRBJ1-1; D may be TRBD1 (5 bases). The CDR3 spans 15 residues. Germline values: CDR1 MRHNA, CDR2 SNTAGT. Trimming left V 6 bases short and J 1 base short, with 15 bases between. The CDR3 here is CASRDQTQGNTEAFF. The CDR3 region has the DNA TGTGCCAGCAGGGATCAGACTCAGGGGAACACTGAAGCTTTCTTT.

The rearrangement uses TRBV28 and TRBJ1-1, with D perhaps TRBD1 (6 bases). Germline-derived CDR1 and CDR2 are MDHEN and SYDVKM. This CDR3 is built from 12 residues. V was shortened by 5 bases and J by 10 bases, with 14 bases between the two germline ends. CDR3 in DNA: TGTGCCAGCAGTGACAGGTATCGGGGAGCTTTCTTT. It is translated as CASSDRYRGAFF.

This chain uses TRBV19 with TRBJ1-6; TRBD1 agrees at 7 bases. Per germline, CDR1 LNHDA and CDR2 SQIVND (reference sequence). This CDR3 region has 16 residues. Trimming removed 8 bases from V and 6 bases from J; junction bases left unmatched: 13. The CDR3 sequence: CASSSPAGGSNSPLHF. The DNA for the CDR3 is TGTGCCAGTTCCAGCCCAGCAGGGGGAAGTAATTCACCCCTCCACTTT. Based on the CDR3 plus reference TRBV19 and TRBJ1-6, the full variable domain is DGGITQSPKYLFRKEGQNVTLSCEQNLNHDAMYWYRQDPGQGLRLIYYSQIVNDFQKGDIAEGYSVSREKKESFPLTVTSAQKNPTAFYLCASSSPAGGSNSPLHFGNGTRLTVT.